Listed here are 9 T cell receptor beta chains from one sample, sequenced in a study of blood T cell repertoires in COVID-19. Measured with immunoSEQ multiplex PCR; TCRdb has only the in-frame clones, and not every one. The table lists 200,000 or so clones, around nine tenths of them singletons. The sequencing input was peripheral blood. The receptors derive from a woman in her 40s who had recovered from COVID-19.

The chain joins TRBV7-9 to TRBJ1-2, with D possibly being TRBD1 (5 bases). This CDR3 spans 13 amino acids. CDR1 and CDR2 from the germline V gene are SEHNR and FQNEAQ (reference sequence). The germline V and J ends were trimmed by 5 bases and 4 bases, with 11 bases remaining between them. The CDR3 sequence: CASSLGLGYGYTF. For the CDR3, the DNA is TGTGCCAGCAGCCTGGGACTGGGCTATGGCTACACCTTC.

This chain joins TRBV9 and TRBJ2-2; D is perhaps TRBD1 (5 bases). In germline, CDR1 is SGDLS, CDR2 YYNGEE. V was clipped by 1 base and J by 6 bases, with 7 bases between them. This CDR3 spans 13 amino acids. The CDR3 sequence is CASSVQGSGELFF. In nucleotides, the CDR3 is TGTGCCAGCAGCGTACAGGGTTCCGGGGAGCTGTTTTTT. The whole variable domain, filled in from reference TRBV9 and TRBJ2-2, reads DSGVTQTPKHLITATGQRVTLRCSPRSGDLSVYWYQQSLDQGLQFLIQYYNGEERAKGNILERFSAQQFPDLHSELNLSSLELGDSALYFCASSVQGSGELFFGEGSRLTVL.

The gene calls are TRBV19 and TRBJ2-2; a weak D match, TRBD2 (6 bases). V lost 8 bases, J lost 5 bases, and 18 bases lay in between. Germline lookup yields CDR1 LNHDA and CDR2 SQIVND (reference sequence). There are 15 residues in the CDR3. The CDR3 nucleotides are TGTGCCAGTTCGGACGAGCGGGTGGGGACCGGGGAGCTGTTTTTT. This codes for CASSDERVGTGELFF.

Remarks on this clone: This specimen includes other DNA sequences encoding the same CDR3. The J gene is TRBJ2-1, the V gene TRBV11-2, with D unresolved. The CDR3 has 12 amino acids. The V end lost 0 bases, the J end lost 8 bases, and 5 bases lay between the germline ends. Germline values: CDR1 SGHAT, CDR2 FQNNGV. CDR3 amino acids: CASSLDSYEQFF. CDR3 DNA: TGTGCCAGCAGCTTAGATTCGTATGAGCAGTTCTTC.

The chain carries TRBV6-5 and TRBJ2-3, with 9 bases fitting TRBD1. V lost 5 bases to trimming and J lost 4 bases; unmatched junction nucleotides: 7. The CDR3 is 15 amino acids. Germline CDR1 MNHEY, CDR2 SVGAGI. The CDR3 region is CASSPTGGISDTQYF. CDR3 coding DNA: TGTGCCAGCAGTCCCACAGGGGGCATATCAGATACGCAGTATTTT.

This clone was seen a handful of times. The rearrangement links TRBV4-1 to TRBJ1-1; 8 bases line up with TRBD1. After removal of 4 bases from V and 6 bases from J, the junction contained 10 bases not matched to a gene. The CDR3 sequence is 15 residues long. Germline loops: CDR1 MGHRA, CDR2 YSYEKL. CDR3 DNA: TGCGCCAGCAGCCCAGGGGCGGACAGGGCCGCTGAAGCTTTCTTT. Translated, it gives CASSPGADRAAEAFF.

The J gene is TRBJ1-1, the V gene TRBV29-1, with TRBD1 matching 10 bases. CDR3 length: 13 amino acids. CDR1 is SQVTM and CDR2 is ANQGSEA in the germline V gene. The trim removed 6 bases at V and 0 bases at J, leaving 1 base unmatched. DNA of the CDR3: TGCAGCGTCGGACAGGGGGTGAACACTGAAGCTTTCTTT. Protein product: CSVGQGVNTEAFF.

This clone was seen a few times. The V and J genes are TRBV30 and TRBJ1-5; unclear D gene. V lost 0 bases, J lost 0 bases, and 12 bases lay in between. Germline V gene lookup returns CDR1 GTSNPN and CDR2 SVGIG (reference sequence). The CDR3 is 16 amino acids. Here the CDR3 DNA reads TGTGCCTGGAGTGTACCGGCGGGGTATAGCAATCAGCCCCAGCATTTT. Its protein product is CAWSVPAGYSNQPQHF.

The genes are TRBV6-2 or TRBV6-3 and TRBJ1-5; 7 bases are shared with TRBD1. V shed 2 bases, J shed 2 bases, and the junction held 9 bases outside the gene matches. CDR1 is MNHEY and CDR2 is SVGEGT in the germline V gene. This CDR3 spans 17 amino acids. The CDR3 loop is CASSYRPTGLGNQPQHF. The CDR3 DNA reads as TGTGCCAGCAGTTACCGCCCGACAGGGCTGGGCAATCAGCCCCAGCATTTT.